Presented here are 16 T cell receptor beta chains from one specimen sequenced in a study of T cells after yellow fever vaccination. TCRdb recomputed calls from the 5' RACE reads with MiXCR, one row per CDR3 protein. The sample contains roughly 330,000 distinct CDR3 sequences, 6.5% to 8.5% of which appear only once. The material sequenced was PBMCs, taken about 41 days after the first yellow fever vaccination. Receptors were obtained from a man aged 18 to 30 who received the YFV17D yellow fever vaccine.

The rearrangement uses TRBV7-9 and TRBJ1-1, with D perhaps matching TRBD1 (5 bases). The CDR3 is 15 residues long. Germline lookup yields CDR1 SEHNR and CDR2 FQNEAQ (reference sequence). Trimming stripped 3 bases from V and 1 base from J, with 12 bases between. This CDR3 reads CASSFGGAPNTEAFF. DNA for the CDR3: TGTGCCAGCAGCTTTGGTGGGGCTCCGAACACTGAAGCTTTCTTT.

This clonotype has more than one count but fewer than ten. The chain employs TRBV18 and TRBJ1-1; 8 nucleotides line up with TRBD1. CDR1 is KGHSH and CDR2 is LQKENI in the germline V gene. The J segment lost 5 bases and the V segment lost 2 bases, leaving 7 bases of the junction unmatched. The CDR3 sequence is 15 residues long. This chain's CDR3 is CASSPTTGVETEAFF. The CDR3 DNA sequence: TGTGCCAGCTCACCAACGACAGGGGTAGAAACTGAAGCTTTCTTT.

This clonotype came up a few times. The chain is built from TRBV4-3 and TRBJ2-1; no definite D call. CDR1 and CDR2 from the germline V gene are LGHNA and YSLEER. Trimming shortened V by 4 bases and J by 0 bases, and 16 bases separated the two germline ends. The CDR3 is made up of 17 amino acids. This CDR3 is CASSPVRPPSSYNEQFF. The CDR3 DNA is TGCGCCAGCAGCCCCGTCCGCCCTCCTAGCTCCTACAATGAGCAGTTCTTC.

This clonotype appeared many times. The rearrangement links TRBV20-1 to TRBJ1-1; D is unclear. Looked up from germline, CDR1 is DFQATT and CDR2 is SNEGSKA (reference sequence). Trimming removed 6 bases from V and 6 bases from J, with 11 bases in between. This CDR3 has 11 amino acids. This CDR3 is CSALGQAEAFF. The CDR3 coding sequence is TGCAGTGCCCTTGGCCAGGCTGAAGCTTTCTTT.

This clonotype has more than one count but fewer than ten. The chain combines TRBV5-1 with TRBJ2-4; possibly TRBD1 for D (5 bases). The CDR3 spans 14 residues. Germline V CDR1 and CDR2: SGHRS, YFSETQ. Trimming pared 0 bases from V and 5 bases from J, leaving 9 bases between. The CDR3 region is CASSLVVRENIQYF. CDR3 sequence (DNA): TGCGCCAGCAGCTTGGTCGTCAGGGAAAACATTCAGTACTTC.

The V call is TRBV12-3 or TRBV12-4, the J call TRBJ1-6; weak D call: TRBD1 (5 bases). The CDR3 is 16 amino acids. Trimming took 4 bases from V and 0 from J, leaving 10 bases between them. The chain's CDR3 is CASSSRQSSYNSPLHF. The CDR3 bases are TGTGCCAGCAGTTCGCGACAGAGCTCCTATAATTCACCCCTCCACTTT.

In its sample, this clonotype was seen many times. The V and J genes are TRBV12-3 or TRBV12-4 and TRBJ2-7, with TRBD1 identical over 9 bases. The CDR3 spans 15 residues. Germline trimming cut 6 bases from V and 4 bases from J; bases unmatched to any gene: 10. The CDR3 sequence: CASSAGTGNKYEQYV. The CDR3 region has the DNA TGTGCCAGCAGCGCCGGGACAGGGAATAAGTACGAGCAGTACGTC.

This clonotype turned up a few times. The rearrangement uses TRBV9 and TRBJ2-1; 13 nucleotides match TRBD2. Per the germline V gene, CDR1 is SGDLS and CDR2 is YYNGEE. Trimming cost V 2 bases and J 0 bases; bases outside gene matches: 11. There are 20 residues in the CDR3. CDR3 coding DNA: TGTGCCAGCAGCGTGGCCCCCGGGACTAGCGGGGTAAGCTCCTACAATGAGCAGTTCTTC. It specifies CASSVAPGTSGVSSYNEQFF.

The chain uses TRBV4-3 and TRBJ2-5; D perhaps matches TRBD1 (5 bases). This CDR3 is built from 16 residues. The V gene lost 0 bases and the J gene lost 2 bases, with 13 bases spanning the gap. CDR1 is LGHNA, CDR2 YSLEER, per germline. DNA for the CDR3: TGCGCCAGCAGCCAAGATCTAGGGGTGCCTCAAGAGACCCAGTACTTC. Its protein product is CASSQDLGVPQETQYF.

This clonotype was seen a few times. The chain uses TRBV6-1 and TRBJ2-3; D perhaps matches TRBD2 (5 bases). Germline V CDR1 and CDR2: MNHNS, SASEGT. The CDR3 runs 16 residues. V was clipped by 6 bases and J by 2 bases, with 18 bases between them. The CDR3 protein is CASSPGWEGFTDTQYF. The CDR3, as DNA: TGTGCCAGCAGCCCGGGGTGGGAAGGGTTCACAGATACGCAGTATTTT.

The chain couples TRBV7-7 to TRBJ2-1; D is perhaps TRBD2 (5 bases). The CDR3 is 15 residues long. V lost 5 bases and J 2 bases, leaving 13 bases between the germline ends. The germline CDR1 and CDR2 sequences are SSHAT and FNYEAQ (reference sequence). CDR3 residues: CASSRNTGAYNEQFF. The DNA of the CDR3 is TGTGCCAGCAGCCGGAACACCGGGGCCTACAATGAGCAGTTCTTC.

The J gene is TRBJ2-1, the V gene TRBV7-9; no reliable D call. Germline CDR1 reads SEHNR; CDR2 reads FQNEAQ (reference sequence). The CDR3 totals 12 residues. Between the trimmed V and J ends, which lost 7 bases and 15 bases, there was a span of 19 bases. The CDR3 here is CASTERGDTVFF. In DNA form, the CDR3 reads TGTGCCAGCACCGAACGCGGAGACACGGTGTTCTTC.

This clonotype was seen many times. The V call is TRBV7-2, the J call TRBJ2-3, with 8 nucleotides matching TRBD2. This CDR3 spans 16 amino acids. The junction had 7 bases not matched to a gene; V was cut back by 5 bases and J by 0 bases. The germline gives CDR1 SGHTA, CDR2 FQGNSA. The CDR3 sequence: CASSVWAGGSTDTQYF. In DNA, the CDR3 is TGTGCCAGCAGCGTATGGGCGGGGGGTAGCACAGATACGCAGTATTTT. The full variable domain, completed using reference TRBV7-2 and TRBJ2-3, is GAGVSQSPSNKVTEKGKDVELRCDPISGHTALYWYRQSLGQGLEFLIYFQGNSAPDKSGLPSDRFSAERTGGSVSTLTIQRTQQEDSAVYLCASSVWAGGSTDTQYFGPGTRLTVL.

In its sample, this clonotype was seen many times. CDR3 sequence (DNA): TGCGCCAGCAACCTCGGTGGGGTATCCTACGAGCAGTACTTC. Protein sequence: CASNLGGVSYEQYF. This chain links TRBV5-1 with TRBJ2-7; no clear D gene. The V gene's germline CDR1 is SGHRS and CDR2 YFSETQ. The V end was cut by 6 bases, the J end by 1 base, with 14 bases between. This CDR3 spans 14 amino acids.

In its sample, this clonotype was seen a few times. The chain carries TRBV7-2 and TRBJ2-4; D ambiguous. CDR3 length: 14 residues. CDR1 SGHTA and CDR2 FQGNSA come from the germline V gene. V lost 5 bases and J lost 0, with 8 bases in between. The chain's CDR3 is CASSLTEAKNIQYF. The CDR3 region has the DNA TGTGCCAGCAGCCTCACAGAAGCCAAAAACATTCAGTACTTC.

The V call is TRBV5-1, the J call TRBJ2-7; TRBD1 might be the D (6 bases). Germline assignment: CDR1 SGHRS and CDR2 YFSETQ. The CDR3 sequence is 13 residues long. V lost 4 bases and J 4 bases, leaving 12 bases between the germline ends. CDR3 coding DNA: TGCGCCAGCAGCCCCCGGGACAAATACGAGCAGTACTTC. Translation gives CASSPRDKYEQYF.